Listed here are 5 T cell receptor beta chains from one sample, sequenced in a study of blood T cell repertoires in COVID-19. Sequenced by immunoSEQ multiplex PCR; TCRdb stores in-frame clones only, minus some. The data contain about 200,000 clones, about four fifths of them singletons. Sequenced input: PBMCs or T cells enriched from blood (not recorded which). The receptors derive from a woman between 45 and 65 years old who had been exposed to COVID-19.

The CDR3 spells CASSLNHQRRATNEKLFF. CDR3 bases: TGTGCCAGCAGCTTAAACCATCAGCGGAGGGCAACTAATGAAAAACTGTTTTTT. This chain uses TRBV7-2 with TRBJ1-4; D unresolved. V was cut by 2 bases and J by 0 bases, with 16 bases left in between. CDR3 size: 18 residues. Per germline, CDR1 SGHTA and CDR2 FQGNSA.

The chain links TRBV5-5 to TRBJ1-5; 10 bases are shared with TRBD1. There are 16 residues in the CDR3. The junction had 4 bases not matched to a gene; V was cut back by 0 bases and J by 4 bases. Germline CDR1 SGHKS, CDR2 YYEKEE (reference sequence). CDR3 residues: CASSLVGQGNNQPQHF. DNA of the CDR3: TGTGCCAGCAGCTTGGTGGGACAGGGGAATAATCAGCCCCAGCATTTT.

CDR3 sequence: CASSLRGRDTQYF. CDR3 DNA sequence: TGTGCCAGCAGCTTAAGGGGCAGGGATACGCAGTATTTT. The genes are TRBV7-3 and TRBJ2-3; tentative D call: TRBD1 (5 bases). V was pared by 1 base and J by 6 bases, with 8 bases between. The CDR3 contains 13 residues. The germline V gene encodes CDR1 SGHTA and CDR2 FQGTGA.

This chain links TRBV27 with TRBJ2-7, with D possibly matching TRBD1 (6 bases). V lost 6 bases and J lost 1, with 13 bases in between. Germline CDR1 MNHEY, CDR2 SMNVEV (reference sequence). The CDR3 length is 14 residues. CDR3 protein: CASSLTGSSYEQYF. The CDR3 DNA is TGTGCCAGCAGCCTGACAGGTTCTTCCTACGAGCAGTACTTC.

The chain has TRBV30 and TRBJ1-3; tentatively, D is TRBD1 (6 bases). Germline CDR1 and CDR2: GTSNPN and SVGIG (reference sequence). The CDR3 is made up of 16 amino acids. Trimming took off 3 bases at V and 7 bases at J, with 22 bases between the two ends. CDR3 sequence reads: CAWSPRGSLQGNTIYF. The DNA of the CDR3 is TGTGCCTGGAGCCCGAGGGGGTCACTGCAGGGGAACACCATATATTTT.